A selection of T cell receptor beta chains follows, all from one sample in a study of Ad26.COV2.S vaccination and SARS-CoV-2 variants. Sequencing used immunoSEQ multiplex PCR; TCRdb keeps in-frame clones, though not all of them. The table lists more than 400,000 clones, around 92% of them singletons, with roughly 1.7% in the top ten. Sequenced here: peripheral blood, sampled in a trial of Ad26.COV2.S vaccine versus placebo. The receptors come from a person between 18 and 65 years old who received the Ad26.COV2.S COVID-19 vaccine or a placebo. Both conserved end residues are part of each CDR3. Each record gives: D gene, CDR3 length, J gene, clone size, V gene, CDR3 protein, CDR3 DNA. D genes are given only for firm matches. Rows give clone size only sometimes, using once, few, many, or a class for an expanded clone.

TRBD1 18 TRBJ2-2 - TRBV7-8 CASSSPGQGAKRTGELFF TGTGCCAGCAGCTCCCCGGGACAGGGGGCCAAGCGCACCGGGGAGCTGTTTTTT
- 15 TRBJ1-3 - TRBV2 CASKEQGSGRNTIYF TGTGCCAGCAAAGAACAGGGATCCGGTCGAAACACCATATATTTT
- 17 TRBJ2-3 - TRBV7-8 CASSLESGVMRADTQYF TGTGCCAGCAGCTTAGAATCAGGGGTTATGAGGGCAGATACGCAGTATTTT
- 18 TRBJ1-5 - TRBV28 CASKIHREEFSLDQPQHF TGTGCCAGCAAAATACACAGGGAGGAATTTTCCTTGGATCAGCCCCAGCATTTT
- 16 TRBJ2-3 - TRBV18 CASSPTRGVGTDTQYF TGTGCCAGCTCACCTACCAGGGGGGTGGGCACAGATACGCAGTATTTT
- 16 TRBJ1-1 - TRBV9 CASSVAPGGLNTEAFF TGTGCCAGCAGCGTAGCACCCGGGGGGCTGAACACTGAAGCTTTCTTT
- 14 TRBJ2-7 - TRBV7-6 CASSSDRDTYEQYF TGTGCCAGCAGCTCCGACCGGGATACCTACGAGCAGTACTTC
- 13 TRBJ2-2 - TRBV28 CASRRTGTGELFF TGTGCCAGCAGGAGGACCGGCACCGGGGAGCTGTTTTTT
- 11 TRBJ1-1 - TRBV5-1 CASSLGTEAFF TGCGCCAGCAGCTTAGGGACTGAAGCTTTCTTT
TRBD2 14 TRBJ2-3 - TRBV19 CASRLAGGTDTQYF TGTGCCAGTAGGTTAGCGGGGGGGACAGATACGCAGTATTTT
- 15 TRBJ1-5 - TRBV6-2/TRBV6-3 CASSPGTLSNQPQHF TGTGCCAGCAGTCCCGGGACACTTAGCAATCAGCCCCAGCATTTT
- 17 TRBJ1-2 once TRBV7-9 CASSLSAGPSTNYGYTF TGTGCCAGCAGCTTGTCCGCCGGGCCTAGTACCAACTATGGCTACACCTTC
TRBD1 14 TRBJ1-4 - TRBV2 CASRFRTGNEKLFF TGTGCCAGCAGGTTTCGGACAGGTAACGAAAAACTGTTTTTT
TRBD2 13 TRBJ2-7 once TRBV12-3/TRBV12-4 CARSGGPAYEQYF TGTGCCAGAAGCGGGGGCCCCGCCTACGAGCAGTACTTC
TRBD2 18 TRBJ2-7 - TRBV28 CASSFRRTRRTGSYEQYF TGTGCCAGCAGTTTCCGCAGGACTAGGAGGACGGGTTCCTACGAGCAGTACTTC
- 19 TRBJ1-6 - TRBV2 CASSELRQAPIINGSPLHF TGTGCCAGCAGTGAACTAAGGCAGGCCCCAATAATCAATGGATCACCCCTCCACTTT
- 16 TRBJ1-2 once TRBV12-2 CASRLDPGQANYGYTF TGTGCAAGTCGCTTAGATCCTGGACAGGCTAACTATGGCTACACCTTC
- 14 TRBJ1-2 - TRBV7-9 CASSLAGGPYGYTF TGTGCCAGCAGCTTAGCGGGGGGACCCTATGGCTACACCTTC
TRBD1 18 TRBJ1-2 - TRBV7-6 CASSLEVEGTGSFVGYTF TGTGCCAGCAGCTTAGAGGTGGAAGGGACAGGGAGTTTTGTGGGCTACACCTTC
TRBD1 16 TRBJ1-2 few TRBV27 CASSPGQGALNYGYTF TGTGCCAGCAGTCCCGGACAGGGGGCTCTAAACTATGGCTACACCTTC